This is a list of T cell receptor beta chains from one sample in a study of shared clonotypes between healthy human individuals. The table came from immunoSEQ multiplex PCR; TCRdb's copy has only in-frame clones and leaves some out. The data contain about 2.1 million clones, approximately 94% of them seen just once; the ten biggest clones take up more than 1.5%. Sequencing input: naive CD8+ T cells from PBMCs. Every receptor here comes from a man aged 18 to 35 in good health. Some clones in this sample may be carry-over from other donors' samples. The CDR3 runs from the conserved cysteine through the conserved F or W. A clone size is listed for some rows: how often the clone was seen (once, few, many), or a class if it is expanded.

>TRBJ2-7|TRBV19|.
CASSPRDRDNYEQYF
>TRBJ2-5|TRBV27|.
CASRTVDRDLGETQYF
>TRBJ2-2|TRBV28|.
CASSLQDPTGELFF
>TRBJ2-7|TRBV7-9|.
CASSSLDPGQSYEQYF
>TRBJ1-2|TRBV19|once
CASTETGLLYGYTF
>TRBJ2-5|TRBV10-3|.
CAISERGTGNGETQYF
>TRBJ2-2|TRBV9|.
CASSANTGELFF
>TRBJ2-5|TRBV10-3|.
CAVSSTSGGETQYF
>TRBJ2-2|TRBV6-5|.
CASSYSRANTGELFF
>TRBJ2-7|TRBV7-6|.
CASSLGTGTEFYEQYF
>TRBJ2-2|TRBV5-4|.
CATVGGRAGPGELFF
>TRBJ2-3|TRBV13|.
CASSPRKGLADIDTQYF
>TRBJ2-1|TRBV7-9|.
CASSLFPSGTDEQFF
>.|TRBV29-1|once
CSVVGGLAGVYEQYF
>TRBJ1-5|TRBV6-5|.
CASSYAGIGNQPQHF
>TRBJ2-6|TRBV30|.
CAWSVTPGANVLTF
>TRBJ1-1|TRBV4-1|.
CASSLNRDRGQYEAFF
>TRBJ2-3|TRBV7-6|.
CASSTDSALSTDTQYF
>TRBJ2-7|TRBV28|.
CASSFLFRYEQYF
>TRBJ2-5|TRBV7-6|.
CASSLNRGSETQYF
>TRBJ2-3|TRBV28|.
CASSFSPLATADTDTQYF
>TRBJ1-2|TRBV29-1|.
CSFRQGPNYGYTF
>TRBJ2-7|TRBV9|once
CASSPPTGYEQYF
>TRBJ2-7|TRBV13|.
CASSRSDSPSYEQYF
>TRBJ2-7|TRBV28|.
CASSPSRSYEQYF
>TRBJ1-1|TRBV5-1|.
CASSLVMNTEAFF